The clone carrying this T cell receptor (beta chain) was found a few times. The antigen is not known. This sample is drawn from a study of T cell repertoires in cytomegalovirus infection. Turning to the study itself: TCR beta signatures that were public indicated CMV infection and matching HLA type.

One entry per CDR3 protein results from TCRdb running MiXCR on the reads. The repertoire holds some 920,000 distinct CDR3 sequences, with roughly 30% as singletons. Trimming took 4 bases from V and 1 from J, leaving 10 bases between them. This CDR3 spans 14 amino acids. Germline-derived CDR1 and CDR2 are MNHNY and SVGAGI (reference sequence). The source is a human donor in good health (CMV status not recorded). Some clones in this sample may be carry-over from other donors' samples. The gene calls are TRBV6-6 and TRBJ1-1; D is uncertain. Sequenced here: cultured CD8+ T cells from PBMCs, sampled from culture after CMV antigen stimulation. CDR3 amino acids: CASSSLLPNTEAFF. CDR3 nucleotide sequence: TGTGCCAGCAGTTCCCTTCTACCGAACACTGAAGCTTTCTTT.